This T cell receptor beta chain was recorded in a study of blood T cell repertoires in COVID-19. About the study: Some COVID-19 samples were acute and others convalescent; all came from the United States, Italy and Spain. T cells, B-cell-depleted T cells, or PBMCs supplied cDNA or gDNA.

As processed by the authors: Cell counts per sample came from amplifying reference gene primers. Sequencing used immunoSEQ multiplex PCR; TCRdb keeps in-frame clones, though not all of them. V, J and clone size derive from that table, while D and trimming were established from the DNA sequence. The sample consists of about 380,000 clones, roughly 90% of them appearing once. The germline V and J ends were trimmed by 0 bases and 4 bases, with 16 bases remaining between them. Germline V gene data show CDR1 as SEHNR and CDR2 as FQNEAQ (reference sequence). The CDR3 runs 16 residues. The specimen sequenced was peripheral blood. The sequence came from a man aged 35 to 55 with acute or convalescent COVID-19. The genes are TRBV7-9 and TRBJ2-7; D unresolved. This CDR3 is CASSLALTSWAYEQYF. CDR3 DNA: TGTGCCAGCAGCTTAGCGCTGACCTCCTGGGCGTACGAGCAGTACTTC.